This T cell receptor beta chain comes out of a study of T cells after yellow fever vaccination. The CDR3 consists of 14 residues. The V gene's germline CDR1 is WSHSY and CDR2 SAAADI. Between the trimmed V and J ends, which lost 3 bases and 0 bases, there was a span of 8 bases. Making TCR cDNA involved 5'RACE template switching, which added UMIs and a universal primer site. TCRdb ran MiXCR on the 5' RACE reads and lists one entry per CDR3 protein. The sample has under 250,000 distinct CDR3 sequences; 6.9% are singletons. The material was CD4+ T cells sorted from PBMCs, obtained 15 days after the yellow fever booster vaccination. The V call is TRBV10-2, the J call TRBJ1-2; D not certain. The TCR sequence derives from a man aged 25 to 45 who received the YFV17D yellow fever vaccine. CDR3 nucleotide sequence: TGCGCCAGCAGTGAATCCCCAGCTAACTATGGCTACACCTTC. Its translation: CASSESPANYGYTF.